This record covers a single T cell receptor beta chain. This CDR3 spans 11 amino acids. With 5 bases removed from V and 7 bases from J, the gap between germline ends came to 6 bases. The germline V gene encodes CDR1 SEHNR and CDR2 FQNEAQ (reference sequence). The data were obtained in a study of blood T cell repertoires in COVID-19. Study-wide context: Specimens from acute and convalescent COVID-19 originated in the United States, Italy and Spain. In each case, the material was cDNA or gDNA derived from T cells, B-cell-depleted T cells, or PBMCs.

In the original analysis: By means of reference gene primer amplification, nucleated cell counts were estimated. Here immunoSEQ multiplex PCR was the method, and the copy in TCRdb shows in-frame clones only, minus some. Clone size and V and J calls were adopted from that table, with D and trimming inferred from the DNA. The sample has more than 150,000 clones, around 94% seen once; the top ten hold 0.76%. The clonotype comes from a man in his thirties or forties with COVID-19, enrolled during active disease. The source material was peripheral blood. The genes are TRBV7-9 and TRBJ1-3; D gene ambiguous. CDR3 sequence (DNA): TGTGCCAGCAGCCCACAGAACACCATATATTTT. The encoded protein is CASSPQNTIYF.